Listed here is a single T cell receptor beta chain. The data stem from a study of cytotoxic CD8 clonotypes in ibrutinib-treated CLL. Produced via immunoSEQ multiplex PCR; TCRdb's table is partial and in-frame only. Found here are under 45,000 clones, 55% to 80% of them singletons; the top ten hold about 7%. Germline V gene lookup returns CDR1 SGHAT and CDR2 FQNNGV. J lost 4 bases, V lost 10 bases, and 8 bases had no gene match. This CDR3 is built from 14 residues. The chain combines TRBV11-2 with TRBJ2-2; 8 bases align to TRBD2. This receptor was obtained from a human donor with chronic lymphocytic leukemia. This specimen consisted of PBMCs, obtained at disease progression, from a patient treated with ibrutinib. In nucleotides, the CDR3 is TGTGCCACCATGGGACTAGGACGCACCGGGGAGCTGTTTTTT. Translating it yields CATMGLGRTGELFF.